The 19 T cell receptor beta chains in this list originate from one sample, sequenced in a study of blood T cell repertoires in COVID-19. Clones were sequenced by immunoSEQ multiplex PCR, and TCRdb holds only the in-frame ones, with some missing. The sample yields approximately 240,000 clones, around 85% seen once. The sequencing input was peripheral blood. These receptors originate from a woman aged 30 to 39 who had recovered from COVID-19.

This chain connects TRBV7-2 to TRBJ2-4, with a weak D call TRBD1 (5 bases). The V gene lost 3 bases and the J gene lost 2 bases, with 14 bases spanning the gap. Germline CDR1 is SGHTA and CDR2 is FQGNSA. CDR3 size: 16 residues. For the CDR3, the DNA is TGTGCCAGCAGCTTGGGGCAGGGTCAACCCAAAAACATTCAGTACTTC. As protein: CASSLGQGQPKNIQYF. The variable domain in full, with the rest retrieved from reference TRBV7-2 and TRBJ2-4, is GAGVSQSPSNKVTEKGKDVELRCDPISGHTALYWYRQSLGQGLEFLIYFQGNSAPDKSGLPSDRFSAERTGGSVSTLTIQRTQQEDSAVYLCASSLGQGQPKNIQYFGAGTRLSVL.

The CDR3: CASSQGREGKVPEAFF. Here the CDR3 DNA reads TGCGCCAGCAGCCAAGGGAGGGAAGGGAAGGTTCCTGAAGCTTTCTTT. The gene calls are TRBV4-1 and TRBJ1-1; D gene uncertain. This CDR3 region has 16 residues. Germline-derived CDR1 and CDR2 are MGHRA and YSYEKL. The V gene lost 1 base and the J gene lost 6 bases, with 18 bases spanning the gap.

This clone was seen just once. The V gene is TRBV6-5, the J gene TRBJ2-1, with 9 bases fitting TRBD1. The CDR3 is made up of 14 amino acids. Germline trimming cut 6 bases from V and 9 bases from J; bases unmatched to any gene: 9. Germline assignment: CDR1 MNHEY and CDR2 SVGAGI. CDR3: CASRGTGFLTEQFF. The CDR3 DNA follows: TGTGCCAGCAGGGGGACAGGGTTTCTTACTGAGCAGTTCTTC.

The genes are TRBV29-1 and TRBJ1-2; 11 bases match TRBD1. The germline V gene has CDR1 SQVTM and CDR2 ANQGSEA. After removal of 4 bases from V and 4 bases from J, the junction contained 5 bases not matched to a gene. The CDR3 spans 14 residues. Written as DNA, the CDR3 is TGCAGCGTTGTTTGGACAGGGGGCGTCTATGGCTACACCTTC. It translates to CSVVWTGGVYGYTF.

Written as DNA, the CDR3 is TGTGCCAGCAGCCCGCAACAGGGGTGGGGAAACACCATATATTTT. Its protein product is CASSPQQGWGNTIYF. The chain is built from TRBV11-2 and TRBJ1-3, with 7 positions matching TRBD1. Germline lookup yields CDR1 SGHAT and CDR2 FQNNGV. The length of the CDR3 is 15 residues. The V gene end was trimmed by 5 bases and the J gene end by 4 bases; junction bases not matched to a gene: 8. Full variable domain (rest looked up from reference TRBV11-2 and TRBJ1-3): EAGVAQSPRYKIIEKRQSVAFWCNPISGHATLYWYQQILGQGPKLLIQFQNNGVVDDSQLPKDRFSAERLKGVDSTLKIQPAKLEDSAVYLCASSPQQGWGNTIYFGEGSWLTVV.

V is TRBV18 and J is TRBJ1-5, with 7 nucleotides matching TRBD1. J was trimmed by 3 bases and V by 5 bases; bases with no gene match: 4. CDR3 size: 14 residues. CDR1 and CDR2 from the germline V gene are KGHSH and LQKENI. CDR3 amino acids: CASSGGQHNQPQHF. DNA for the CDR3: TGTGCCAGCTCAGGGGGACAGCACAATCAGCCCCAGCATTTT.

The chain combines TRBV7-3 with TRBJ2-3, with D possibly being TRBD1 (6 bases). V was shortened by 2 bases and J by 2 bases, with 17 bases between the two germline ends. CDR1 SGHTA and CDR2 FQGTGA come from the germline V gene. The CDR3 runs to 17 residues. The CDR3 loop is CASSLGTGPFFTDTQYF. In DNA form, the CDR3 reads TGTGCCAGCAGCTTAGGCACAGGGCCCTTTTTCACAGATACGCAGTATTTT.

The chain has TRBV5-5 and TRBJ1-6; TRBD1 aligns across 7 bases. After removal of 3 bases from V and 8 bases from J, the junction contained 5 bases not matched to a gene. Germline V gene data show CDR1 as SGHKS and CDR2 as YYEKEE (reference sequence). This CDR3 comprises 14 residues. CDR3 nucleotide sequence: TGTGCCAGCAGCTCTGGACAGGTGGATTCACCCCTCCACTTT. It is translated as CASSSGQVDSPLHF. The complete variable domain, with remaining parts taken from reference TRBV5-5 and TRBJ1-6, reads DAGVTQSPTHLIKTRGQQVTLRCSPISGHKSVSWYQQVLGQGPQFIFQYYEKEERGRGNFPDRFSARQFPNYSSELNVNALLLGDSALYLCASSSGQVDSPLHFGNGTRLTVT.

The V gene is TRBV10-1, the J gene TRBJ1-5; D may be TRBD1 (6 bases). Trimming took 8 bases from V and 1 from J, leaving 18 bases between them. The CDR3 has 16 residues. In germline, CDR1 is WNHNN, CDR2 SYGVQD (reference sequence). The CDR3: CASVKGGAVSNQPQHF. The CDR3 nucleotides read TGCGCCAGCGTAAAAGGGGGGGCTGTGAGCAATCAGCCCCAGCATTTT.

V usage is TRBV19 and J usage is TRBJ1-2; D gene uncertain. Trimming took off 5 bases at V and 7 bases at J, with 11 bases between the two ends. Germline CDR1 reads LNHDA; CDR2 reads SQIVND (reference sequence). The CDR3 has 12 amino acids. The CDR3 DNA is TGTGCCAGTAGTTCCGGGAGCTCTGGCTACACCTTC. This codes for CASSSGSSGYTF.

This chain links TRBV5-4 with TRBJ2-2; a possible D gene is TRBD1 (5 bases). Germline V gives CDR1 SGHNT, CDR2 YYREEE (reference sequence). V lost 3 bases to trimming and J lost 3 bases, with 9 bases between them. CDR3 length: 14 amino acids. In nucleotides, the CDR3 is TGTGCCAGCAGCTATATACAGGACACCGGGGAGCTGTTTTTT. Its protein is CASSYIQDTGELFF.

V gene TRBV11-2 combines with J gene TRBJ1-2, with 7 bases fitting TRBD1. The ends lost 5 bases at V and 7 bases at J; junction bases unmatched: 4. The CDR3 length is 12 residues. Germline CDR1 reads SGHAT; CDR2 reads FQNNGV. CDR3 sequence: CASSPDRRGYTF. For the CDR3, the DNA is TGTGCCAGCAGCCCGGACAGGCGTGGCTACACCTTC. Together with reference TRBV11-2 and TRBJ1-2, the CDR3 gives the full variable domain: EAGVAQSPRYKIIEKRQSVAFWCNPISGHATLYWYQQILGQGPKLLIQFQNNGVVDDSQLPKDRFSAERLKGVDSTLKIQPAKLEDSAVYLCASSPDRRGYTFGSGTRLTVV.

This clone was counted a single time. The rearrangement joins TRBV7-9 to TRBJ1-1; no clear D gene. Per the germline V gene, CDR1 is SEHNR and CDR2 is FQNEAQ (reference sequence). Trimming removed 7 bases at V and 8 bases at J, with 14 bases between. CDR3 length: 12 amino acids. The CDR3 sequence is CASNLTPGEAFF. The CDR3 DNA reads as TGTGCCAGCAACCTAACACCAGGCGAAGCTTTCTTT. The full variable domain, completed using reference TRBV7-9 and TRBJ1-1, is DTGVSQNPRHKITKRGQNVTFRCDPISEHNRLYWYRQTLGQGPEFLTYFQNEAQLEKSRLLSDRFSAERPKGSFSTLEIQRTEQGDSAMYLCASNLTPGEAFFGQGTRLTVV.

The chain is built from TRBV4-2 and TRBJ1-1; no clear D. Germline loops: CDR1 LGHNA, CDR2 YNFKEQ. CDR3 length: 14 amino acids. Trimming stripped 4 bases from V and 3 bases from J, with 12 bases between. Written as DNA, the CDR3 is TGTGCCAGCAGCCCCTGGGCCTCTGACACTGAAGCTTTCTTT. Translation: CASSPWASDTEAFF.

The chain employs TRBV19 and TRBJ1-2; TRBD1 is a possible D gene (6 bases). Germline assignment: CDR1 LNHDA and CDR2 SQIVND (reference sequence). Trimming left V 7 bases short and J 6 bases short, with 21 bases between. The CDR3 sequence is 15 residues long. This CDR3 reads CASISPWAGDNGYTF. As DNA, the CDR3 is TGTGCCAGTATTTCTCCCTGGGCAGGGGACAATGGCTACACCTTC.

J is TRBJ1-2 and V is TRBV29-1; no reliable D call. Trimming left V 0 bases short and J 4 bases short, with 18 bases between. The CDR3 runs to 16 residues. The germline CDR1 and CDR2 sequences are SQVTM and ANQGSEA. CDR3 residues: CSVEDRFLPGSYGYTF. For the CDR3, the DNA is TGCAGCGTTGAAGATCGGTTCCTTCCCGGGTCCTATGGCTACACCTTC. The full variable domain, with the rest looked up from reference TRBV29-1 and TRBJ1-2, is SAVISQKPSRDICQRGTSLTIQCQVDSQVTMMFWYRQQPGQSLTLIATANQGSEATYESGFVIDKFPISRPNLTFSTLTVSNMSPEDSSIYLCSVEDRFLPGSYGYTFGSGTRLTVV.

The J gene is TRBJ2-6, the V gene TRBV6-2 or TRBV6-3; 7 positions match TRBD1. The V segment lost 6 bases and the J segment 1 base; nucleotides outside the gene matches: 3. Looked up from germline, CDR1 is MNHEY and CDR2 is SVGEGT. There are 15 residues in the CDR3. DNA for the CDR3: TGTGCCAGCAGCGACAGGGTGTCTGGGGCCAACGTCCTGACTTTC. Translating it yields CASSDRVSGANVLTF.

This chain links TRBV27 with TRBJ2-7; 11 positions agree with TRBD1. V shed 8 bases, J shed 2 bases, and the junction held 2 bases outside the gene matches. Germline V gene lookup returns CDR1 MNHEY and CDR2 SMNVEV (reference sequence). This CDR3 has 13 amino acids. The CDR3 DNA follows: TGTGCCAGCGGACAGGGGGCCACCTACGAGCAGTACTTC. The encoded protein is CASGQGATYEQYF.

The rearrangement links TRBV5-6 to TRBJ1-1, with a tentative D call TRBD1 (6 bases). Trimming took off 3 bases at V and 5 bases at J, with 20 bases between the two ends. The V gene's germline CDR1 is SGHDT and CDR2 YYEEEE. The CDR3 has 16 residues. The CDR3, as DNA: TGTGCCAGCAGCTACGGGGGGCGCGTGGGCGAGACTGAAGCTTTCTTT. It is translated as CASSYGGRVGETEAFF.